The TCR beta chain described here comes from a study of blood T cell repertoires in COVID-19. The protocol was immunoSEQ multiplex PCR, while the TCRdb copy is restricted to in-frame clones and leaves out a portion. The sample gives under 150,000 clones, around three quarters of which show up once; 3.5% to 4.5% is in the top ten. V shed 9 bases and J 3 bases; nucleotides not matched to a gene: 6. The CDR3 runs to 14 residues. Germline V CDR1 and CDR2: KGHDR, SFDVKD. This clone was seen once. The rearrangement links TRBV24-1 to TRBJ2-3; TRBD1 agrees at 9 bases. The sequencing input was peripheral blood. The sequence derives from a woman aged 80 or older with acute or convalescent COVID-19. The CDR3 DNA reads TGTGCCACCTCAGTGGGACAGGGTACAGATACGCAGTATTTT. This translates into CATSVGQGTDTQYF.